The 22 T cell receptor beta chains below all came from one sample that was sequenced in a study of a mutant IDH1 vaccine in newly diagnosed glioma. Described time point: baseline, week 1 (first vaccination visit). Treatment reported: pre-vaccination baseline after standard-of-care therapy. Some clones are missing from TCRdb's copy, which holds only in-frame ones; the method was immunoSEQ multiplex PCR. The sample includes 68,000 or so clones, 60% to 85% of them seen just once. Sequencing was performed on PBMCs, taken from a glioma patient treated with radiotherapy, temozolomide or both. The receptors here all came from a man in his fifties or sixties with glioma.

The J gene is TRBJ2-5, the V gene TRBV7-9, with D uncertain. This CDR3 is 14 amino acids long. V was shortened by 3 bases and J by 0 bases, with 8 bases between the two germline ends. The germline V gene has CDR1 SEHNR and CDR2 FQNEAQ (reference sequence). CDR3 loop: CASSFGRNQETQYF. The DNA of the CDR3 is TGTGCCAGCAGCTTTGGCAGGAACCAAGAGACCCAGTACTTC.

This chain joins TRBV29-1 and TRBJ2-2; a possible D gene is TRBD2 (7 bases). The CDR3 extends over 13 amino acids. Trimming pared 0 bases from V and 9 bases from J, leaving 11 bases between. Per the germline V gene, CDR1 is SQVTM and CDR2 is ANQGSEA. In DNA, the CDR3 is TGCAGCGTTGAAGAGAACGGGGGGCGGGAGCTGTTTTTT. Its translation is CSVEENGGRELFF.

The rearrangement uses TRBV7-9 and TRBJ1-6, with a tentative D call TRBD1 (5 bases). The V gene's germline CDR1 is SEHNR and CDR2 FQNEAQ (reference sequence). V shed 0 bases and J shed 8 bases, with 8 bases lying between them. The CDR3 spans 14 residues. The CDR3 DNA reads TGTGCCAGCAGCTTAGCGCTAGGGGATTCACCCCTCCACTTT. It specifies CASSLALGDSPLHF.

V usage is TRBV29-1 and J usage is TRBJ1-1; D gene uncertain. CDR1 is SQVTM, CDR2 ANQGSEA, per germline. This CDR3 contains 11 residues. V was shortened by 5 bases and J by 1 base, with 5 bases between the two germline ends. CDR3: CSVTRNTEAFF. Written as DNA, the CDR3 is TGCAGCGTTACCAGGAACACTGAAGCTTTCTTT.

This chain uses TRBV4-1 with TRBJ2-2; 9 nucleotides line up with TRBD2. The germline gives CDR1 MGHRA, CDR2 YSYEKL. The CDR3 consists of 17 residues. The trim removed 5 bases at V and 1 base at J, leaving 8 bases unmatched. The CDR3 DNA is TGCGCCAGCAGCTGGCAGCGGGGGGCCCAGAACACCGGGGAGCTGTTTTTT. It is translated as CASSWQRGAQNTGELFF.

This chain links TRBV7-9 with TRBJ2-5, with a weak D call TRBD1 (7 bases). The CDR3 has 15 amino acids. In germline, CDR1 is SEHNR, CDR2 FQNEAQ (reference sequence). V lost 2 bases and J lost 2, with 12 bases in between. The DNA for the CDR3 is TGTGCCAGCAGCTTAATCAGGGGGGTTCAAGAGACCCAGTACTTC. Protein product: CASSLIRGVQETQYF.

The chain carries TRBV5-6 and TRBJ1-4, with 12 bases matching TRBD1. V trimming: 4 bases; J trimming: 8 bases; junction bases outside the gene matches: 9. The CDR3 covers 16 residues. Germline assignment: CDR1 SGHDT and CDR2 YYEEEE. CDR3 nucleotide sequence: TGTGCCAGCAGCGCGGCCGGGACAGGGGGCAGGGAAAAACTGTTTTTT. Amino acid sequence: CASSAAGTGGREKLFF. The entire variable domain, with the rest obtained from reference TRBV5-6 and TRBJ1-4, is as follows: DAGVTQSPTHLIKTRGQQVTLRCSPKSGHDTVSWYQQALGQGPQFIFQYYEEEERQRGNFPDRFSGHQFPNYSSELNVNALLLGDSALYLCASSAAGTGGREKLFFGSGTQLSVL.

Here the CDR3 DNA reads TGTGCCAGCAGTGATGGGGGAGGGGAAAAACTGTTTTTT. Residues: CASSDGGGEKLFF. The chain has TRBV25-1 and TRBJ1-4; D perhaps matches TRBD1 (5 bases). The CDR3 contains 13 residues. CDR1 and CDR2 from the germline V gene are MGHDK and SYGVNS. Trimming removed 3 bases from V and 8 bases from J, with 10 bases in between.

The DNA of the CDR3 is TGCGCCAGCAGCCAAGAAGGTGTAGAGACACTGAATCAGCCCCAGCATTTT. This gives the protein CASSQEGVETLNQPQHF. The rearrangement joins TRBV4-1 to TRBJ1-5; D not certain. CDR3 length: 17 amino acids. The ends were cut back, 0 bases at V and 4 bases at J, with 16 bases in the middle. Germline loops: CDR1 MGHRA, CDR2 YSYEKL.

This chain links TRBV6-5 with TRBJ2-7; TRBD1 aligns across 10 bases. The germline gives CDR1 MNHEY, CDR2 SVGAGI. Germline trimming cut 5 bases from V and 5 bases from J; bases unmatched to any gene: 3. The CDR3 contains 13 residues. The CDR3 reads CASSRDRGHEQYF. CDR3 in DNA: TGTGCCAGCAGTAGGGACAGGGGACACGAGCAGTACTTC.

V and J are TRBV4-2 and TRBJ1-2; maybe TRBD1 (5 bases). CDR3 length equals 18 residues. The germline CDR1 and CDR2 sequences are LGHNA and YNFKEQ. Trimming took off 0 bases at V and 4 bases at J, with 21 bases between the two ends. The CDR3: CASSQDPDVSGLRYGYTF. Written as DNA, the CDR3 is TGTGCCAGCAGCCAAGATCCGGACGTATCGGGGCTTCGCTATGGCTACACCTTC.

The chain combines TRBV7-6 with TRBJ2-5; D remains unclear. This CDR3 has 13 amino acids. Germline loops: CDR1 SGHVS, CDR2 FNYEAQ. The V and J ends lost 3 bases and 4 bases respectively, with 9 bases between them. CDR3 region: CASSFRHGETQYF. The DNA of the CDR3 is TGTGCCAGCAGCTTTCGACACGGAGAGACCCAGTACTTC.

The rearrangement links TRBV7-9 to TRBJ1-2; 9 bases match TRBD1. Germline CDR1 is SEHNR and CDR2 is FQNEAQ (reference sequence). J gave up 5 bases and V 5 bases, and 6 bases lay outside the gene matches. CDR3 length: 14 amino acids. CDR3 in amino acids: CASSRSGTGYGYTF. The CDR3 nucleotides are TGTGCCAGCAGCCGTTCCGGGACAGGGTATGGCTACACCTTC.

The rearrangement joins TRBV2 to TRBJ1-1; D perhaps matches TRBD1 (5 bases). The V end lost 7 bases, the J end lost 0 bases, and 12 bases lay between the germline ends. The CDR3 length is 14 residues. Germline-derived CDR1 and CDR2 are SNHLY and FYNNEI. This CDR3 reads CASTTTDLNTEAFF. The CDR3 DNA reads as TGTGCCAGCACCACGACAGATCTGAACACTGAAGCTTTCTTT.

V is TRBV4-1 and J is TRBJ1-4; 7 nucleotides align to TRBD1. The CDR3 spans 15 residues. Germline trimming cut 0 bases from V and 5 bases from J; bases unmatched to any gene: 3. Looked up from germline, CDR1 is MGHRA and CDR2 is YSYEKL. The CDR3 protein is CASSQDGRGNEKLFF. The CDR3 coding sequence is TGCGCCAGCAGCCAAGATGGCAGGGGGAATGAAAAACTGTTTTTT.

The V call is TRBV29-1, the J call TRBJ2-6; 10 bases are a match to TRBD1. This CDR3 comprises 16 residues. The germline V gene encodes CDR1 SQVTM and CDR2 ANQGSEA. The J segment lost 0 bases and the V segment lost 6 bases, leaving 5 bases of the junction unmatched. The CDR3 nucleotides are TGCAGCGTCCGACAGGGGGCAGACTCTGGGGCCAACGTCCTGACTTTC. Translation gives CSVRQGADSGANVLTF.

This clone came up a few times. The V and J genes are TRBV6-6 and TRBJ1-3; unclear D gene. The CDR3 is 13 residues long. V dropped 6 bases and J dropped 3 bases, with 9 bases sitting between them. The germline gives CDR1 MNHNY, CDR2 SVGAGI (reference sequence). CDR3 coding DNA: TGTGCCAGCAGGTCGACTCTTGGAAACACCATATATTTT. This sequence encodes CASRSTLGNTIYF.

There are a few counts of this clone. Other DNA sequences in this specimen translate into the identical CDR3. This chain joins TRBV30 and TRBJ1-1, with unresolved D. The CDR3 length is 13 residues. V lost 2 bases, J lost 0 bases, and 7 bases lay in between. Germline V lookup: CDR1 GTSNPN, CDR2 SVGIG (reference sequence). CDR3 protein: CAWSRTVNTEAFF. CDR3 in DNA: TGTGCCTGGAGTCGGACGGTGAACACTGAAGCTTTCTTT.

The count of this clone is one. V and J are TRBV5-4 and TRBJ2-5, with 9 bases matching TRBD2. CDR1 is SGHNT and CDR2 is YYREEE in the germline V gene (reference sequence). V shed 4 bases, J shed 1 base, and the junction held 5 bases outside the gene matches. The CDR3 has 15 amino acids. Here the CDR3 DNA reads TGTGCCAGCAGCGGAGCGGGGGGACCCCAAGAGACCCAGTACTTC. Its protein is CASSGAGGPQETQYF.

This chain joins TRBV7-9 and TRBJ1-6, with D maybe TRBD1 (6 bases). Trimming left V 6 bases short and J 4 bases short, with 10 bases between. From germline, CDR1 is SEHNR and CDR2 FQNEAQ (reference sequence). The CDR3 covers 14 residues. In DNA, the CDR3 is TGTGCCAGCAGACACAGGGATTATAATTCACCCCTCCACTTT. Translated, it gives CASRHRDYNSPLHF.

This clone was counted a single time. An end of the junction does not agree with germline; a read error may underlie this. The chain recombines TRBV30 with TRBJ1-1; D is unresolved. There are 13 residues in the CDR3. Germline V gene data show CDR1 as GTSNPN and CDR2 as SVGIG (reference sequence). This CDR3 is CAWRLLLNTEDFF. CDR3 DNA sequence: TGTGCCTGGAGACTATTATTGAACACTGAAGATTTCTTT. Complete variable domain (other parts from reference TRBV30 and TRBJ1-1): SQTIHQWPATLVQPVGSPLSLECTVEGTSNPNLYWYRQAAGRGLQLLFYSVGIGQISSEVPQNLSASRPQDRQFILSSKKLLLSDSGFYLCAWRLLLNTEDFFGQGTRLTVV.

The chain uses TRBV25-1 and TRBJ1-4, with unresolved D. This CDR3 has 14 amino acids. Deletions cut 6 bases from V and 7 bases from J, with 15 bases between. CDR1 and CDR2 from the germline V gene are MGHDK and SYGVNS. The CDR3 DNA reads TGTGCCAGCAGCCCGTGGGAAGGCGGTGAAAAACTGTTTTTT. Protein product: CASSPWEGGEKLFF.